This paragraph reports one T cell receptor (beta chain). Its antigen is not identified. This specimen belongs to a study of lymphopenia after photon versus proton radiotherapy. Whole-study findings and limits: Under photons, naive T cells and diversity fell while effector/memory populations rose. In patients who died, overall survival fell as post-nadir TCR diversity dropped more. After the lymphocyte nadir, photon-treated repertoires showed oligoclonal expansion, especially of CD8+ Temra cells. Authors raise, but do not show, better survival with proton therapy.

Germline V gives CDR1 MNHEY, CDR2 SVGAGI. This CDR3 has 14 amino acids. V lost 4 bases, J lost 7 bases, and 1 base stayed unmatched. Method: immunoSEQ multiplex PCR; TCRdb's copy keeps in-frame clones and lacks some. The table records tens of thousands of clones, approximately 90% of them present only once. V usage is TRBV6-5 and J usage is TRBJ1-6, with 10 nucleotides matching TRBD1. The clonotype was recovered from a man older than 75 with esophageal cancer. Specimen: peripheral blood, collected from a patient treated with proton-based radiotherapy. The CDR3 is CASSWGQGNSPLHF. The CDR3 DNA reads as TGTGCCAGCAGTTGGGGACAGGGGAATTCACCCCTCCACTTT.